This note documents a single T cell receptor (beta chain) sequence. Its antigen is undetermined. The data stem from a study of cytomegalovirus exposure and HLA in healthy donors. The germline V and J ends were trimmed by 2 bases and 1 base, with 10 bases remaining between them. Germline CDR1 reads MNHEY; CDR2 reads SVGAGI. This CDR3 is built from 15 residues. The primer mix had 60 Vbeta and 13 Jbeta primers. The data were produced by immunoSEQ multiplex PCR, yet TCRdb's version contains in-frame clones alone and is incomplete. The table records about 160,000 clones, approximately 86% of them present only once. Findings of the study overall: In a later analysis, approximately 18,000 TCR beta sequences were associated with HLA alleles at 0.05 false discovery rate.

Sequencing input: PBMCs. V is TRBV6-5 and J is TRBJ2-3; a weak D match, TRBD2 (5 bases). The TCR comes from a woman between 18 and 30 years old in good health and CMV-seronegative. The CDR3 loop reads CASSYGEQGTDTQYF. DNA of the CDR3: TGTGCCAGCAGTTACGGGGAGCAGGGCACAGATACGCAGTATTTT.